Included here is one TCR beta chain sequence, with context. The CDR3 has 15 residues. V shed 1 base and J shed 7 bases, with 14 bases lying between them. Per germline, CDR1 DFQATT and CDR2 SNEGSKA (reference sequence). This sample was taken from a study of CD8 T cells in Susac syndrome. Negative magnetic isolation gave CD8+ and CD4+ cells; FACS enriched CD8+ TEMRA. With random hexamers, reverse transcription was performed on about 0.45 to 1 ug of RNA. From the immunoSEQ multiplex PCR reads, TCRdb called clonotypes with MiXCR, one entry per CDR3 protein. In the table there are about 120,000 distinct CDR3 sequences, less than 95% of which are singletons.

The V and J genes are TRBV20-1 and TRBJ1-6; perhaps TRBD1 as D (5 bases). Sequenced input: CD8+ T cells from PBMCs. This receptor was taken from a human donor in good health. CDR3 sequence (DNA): TGCAGTGCTAGAGCCCGGGACGCCCCCAATTCACCCCTCCACTTT. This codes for CSARARDAPNSPLHF.